This T cell receptor beta chain stems from a study of identical twins. Study-wide findings and caveats: Cord blood's abundant beta clonotypes had fewer insertions, unlike memory repertoires. For out-of-frame alpha sequences shared by twins, low generation probability was in excess.

One entry per CDR3 protein results from TCRdb running MiXCR on the 5' RACE reads. Here the sample spans approximately 630,000 distinct CDR3 sequences, 7.1% being singletons. Of note for this clonotype: Antigen unknown.

This same sample was also taken into another study, of yellow fever vaccine responses in identical twins.

Sequencing was carried out using PBMCs. This receptor was taken from a woman between 18 and 29 years old in good health.

CDR3 sequence reads: CASSQDRDRVWGYTF. DNA of the CDR3: TGTGCCAGCAGCCAAGACCGAGACAGGGTCTGGGGCTACACCTTC. The chain uses TRBV4-2 and TRBJ1-2; 7 bases fit TRBD1. Losses at the gene ends were 0 bases for V and 8 bases for J; bases not matched to a gene: 9. Looked up from germline, CDR1 is LGHNA and CDR2 is YNFKEQ. The CDR3 contains 15 residues.